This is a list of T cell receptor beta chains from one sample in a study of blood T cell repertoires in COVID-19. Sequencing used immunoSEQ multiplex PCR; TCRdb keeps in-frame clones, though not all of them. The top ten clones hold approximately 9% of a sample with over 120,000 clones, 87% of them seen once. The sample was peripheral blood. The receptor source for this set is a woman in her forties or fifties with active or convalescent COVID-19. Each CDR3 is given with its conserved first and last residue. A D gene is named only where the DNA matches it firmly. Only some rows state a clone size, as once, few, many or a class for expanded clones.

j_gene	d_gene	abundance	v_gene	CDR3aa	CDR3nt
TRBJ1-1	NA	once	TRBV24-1	CATSDFAVANTEAFF	TGTGCCACCAGTGATTTCGCAGTTGCAAACACTGAAGCTTTCTTT
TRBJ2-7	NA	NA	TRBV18	CASSKIGEQYF	TGTGCCAGCTCTAAAATCGGCGAGCAGTACTTC
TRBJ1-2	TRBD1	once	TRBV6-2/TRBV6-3	CASSRTGTDGYTF	TGTGCCAGCAGCCGTACCGGGACAGATGGCTACACCTTC
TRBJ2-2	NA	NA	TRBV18	CASSPQSRVPPTGELFF	TGTGCCAGCTCACCACAATCACGGGTCCCTCCCACCGGGGAGCTGTTTTTT
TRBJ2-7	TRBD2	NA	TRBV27	CASSSPRLAGGPLYEQYF	TGTGCCAGCAGTTCCCCACGACTAGCGGGAGGGCCACTCTACGAGCAGTACTTC
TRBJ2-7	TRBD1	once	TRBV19	CASAGTGGHEQYF	TGTGCCAGTGCCGGGACAGGGGGCCACGAGCAGTACTTC
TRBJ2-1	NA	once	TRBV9	CASRGAYRDEQFF	TGTGCCAGCAGGGGGGCCTATAGAGATGAGCAGTTCTTC
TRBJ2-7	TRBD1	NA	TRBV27	CASSSTGQGKSEQYF	TGTGCCAGCAGTTCCACGGGACAGGGTAAAAGCGAGCAGTACTTC
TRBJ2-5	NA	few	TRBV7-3	CASSATGQGETQYF	TGTGCCAGCAGCGCCACAGGTCAGGGCGAGACCCAGTACTTC
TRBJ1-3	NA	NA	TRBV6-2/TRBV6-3	CASSRPRGNTIYF	TGTGCCAGCAGCCGCCCGAGGGGAAACACCATATATTTT
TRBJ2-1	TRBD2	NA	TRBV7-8	CASSLRGETSGWDEQFF	TGTGCCAGCAGCTTAAGGGGCGAGACTAGCGGGTGGGATGAGCAGTTCTTC
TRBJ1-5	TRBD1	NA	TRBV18	CASSPQGQSNQPQHF	TGTGCCAGCTCACCCCAGGGACAGTCAAATCAGCCCCAGCATTTT
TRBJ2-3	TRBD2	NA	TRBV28	CASTRGGLTDTQYF	TGTGCCAGCACCCGGGGGGGGCTCACAGATACGCAGTATTTT
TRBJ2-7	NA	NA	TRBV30	CAYGPSVGEQYF	TGTGCCTATGGGCCTTCGGTGGGCGAGCAGTACTTC
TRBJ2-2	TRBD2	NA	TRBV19	CASNGLAANTGELFF	TGTGCCAGTAATGGACTAGCGGCGAACACCGGGGAGCTGTTTTTT
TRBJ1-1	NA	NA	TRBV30	CAWSPKRVEAFF	TGTGCCTGGAGTCCAAAGCGGGTTGAAGCTTTCTTT
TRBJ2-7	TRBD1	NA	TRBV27	CASSFSGQGRSYEQYF	TGTGCCAGCAGTTTTTCGGGACAGGGTCGTTCCTACGAGCAGTACTTC
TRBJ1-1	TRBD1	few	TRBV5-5	CASSSGTALPNTEAFF	TGTGCCAGCAGCTCCGGGACAGCCCTTCCGAACACTGAAGCTTTCTTT
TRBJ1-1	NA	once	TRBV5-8	CASSFLYRVGDTEAFF	TGTGCCAGCAGCTTCCTTTACAGGGTCGGAGACACTGAAGCTTTCTTT
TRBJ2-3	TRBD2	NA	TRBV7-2	CASSPGTTDTQYF	TGTGCCAGCAGCCCCGGGACTACCGATACGCAGTATTTT
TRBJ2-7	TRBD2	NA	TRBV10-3	CAISESAGASYEQYF	TGTGCCATCAGTGAGTCAGCGGGGGCTTCCTACGAGCAGTACTTC
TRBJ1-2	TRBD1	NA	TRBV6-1	CASSEPGQITYGYTF	TGTGCCAGCAGTGAGCCGGGACAGATAACCTATGGCTACACCTTC
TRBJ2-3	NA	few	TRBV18	CASSLDRYSTDTQYF	TGTGCCAGCTCACTCGACAGGTACAGCACAGATACGCAGTATTTT
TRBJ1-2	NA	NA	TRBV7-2	CASSPALTVYGYTF	TGTGCCAGCAGCCCGGCCCTGACAGTCTATGGCTACACCTTC
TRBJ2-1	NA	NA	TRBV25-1	CASSDPKPGHFSYNEQFF	TGTGCCAGCAGTGACCCAAAACCGGGACATTTCTCCTACAATGAGCAGTTCTTC
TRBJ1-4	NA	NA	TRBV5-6	CASSLYEATNEKLFF	TGTGCCAGCAGCTTGTACGAGGCAACTAATGAAAAACTGTTTTTT
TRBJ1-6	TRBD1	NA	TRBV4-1	CASSHLTGVDSPLHF	TGCGCCAGCAGCCACTTGACAGGGGTCGATTCACCCCTCCACTTT
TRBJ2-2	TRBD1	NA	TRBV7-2	CASSPLSGTGWPGELFF	TGTGCCAGCAGCCCACTTAGTGGGACAGGGTGGCCCGGGGAGCTGTTTTTT
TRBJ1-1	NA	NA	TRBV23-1	CARVRGNTEAFF	TGCGCCAGGGTCAGGGGGAACACTGAAGCTTTCTTT
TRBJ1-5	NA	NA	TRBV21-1	CASRARGHPLLGRQPQHF	TGTGCCAGCAGAGCTAGAGGCCATCCTTTACTAGGGCGTCAGCCCCAGCATTTT
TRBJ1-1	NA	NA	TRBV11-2	CASSSPGTEAFF	TGTGCCAGCAGCTCCCCAGGGACTGAAGCTTTCTTT
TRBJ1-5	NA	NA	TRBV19	CASSRGQNQPQHF	TGTGCCAGTAGTAGGGGGCAAAATCAGCCCCAGCATTTT